The sequence of this TCR beta chain was determined in a study of T cell repertoires in cytomegalovirus infection. Study-wide background: A matching HLA type, together with CMV infection, was signaled by public TCR beta signatures.

CDR3 length equals 17 residues. V was pared by 3 bases and J by 4 bases, with 9 bases of the junction left unmatched. CDR1 and CDR2 from the germline V gene are LGHNA and YSLEER. TCRdb passed the reads through MiXCR, listing each CDR3 protein once. The sample has fewer than 550,000 distinct CDR3 sequences; 26% are singletons. As concerns this clonotype: Its target is not known.

Notes on the study in general: Cumulative frequency of public TCR beta families picked out carriers of CMV plus the relevant HLA.

The specimen sequenced was PBMCs. The chain combines TRBV4-3 with TRBJ2-3; TRBD2 aligns across 11 bases. This receptor was taken from a human donor in good health (CMV status not recorded). Some clones in this sample may be carry-over from other donors' samples. CDR3 DNA: TGCGCCAGCAGCCAGCTTCTAGCGGGAGGTGGGGCAGATACGCAGTATTTT. Its protein product is CASSQLLAGGGADTQYF.